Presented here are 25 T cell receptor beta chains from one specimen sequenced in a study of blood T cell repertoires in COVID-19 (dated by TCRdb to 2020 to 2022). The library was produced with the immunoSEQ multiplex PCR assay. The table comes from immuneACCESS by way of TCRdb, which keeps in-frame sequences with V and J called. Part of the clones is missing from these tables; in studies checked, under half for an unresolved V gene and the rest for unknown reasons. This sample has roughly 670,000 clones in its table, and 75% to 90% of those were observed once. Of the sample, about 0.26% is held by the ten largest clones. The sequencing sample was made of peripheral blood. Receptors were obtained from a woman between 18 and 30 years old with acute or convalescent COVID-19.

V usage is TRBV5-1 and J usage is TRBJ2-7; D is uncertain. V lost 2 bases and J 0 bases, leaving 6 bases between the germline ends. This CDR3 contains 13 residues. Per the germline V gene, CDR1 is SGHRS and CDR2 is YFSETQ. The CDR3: CASSFGSSYEQYF. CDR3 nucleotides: TGCGCCAGCAGCTTTGGCAGCTCCTACGAGCAGTACTTC.

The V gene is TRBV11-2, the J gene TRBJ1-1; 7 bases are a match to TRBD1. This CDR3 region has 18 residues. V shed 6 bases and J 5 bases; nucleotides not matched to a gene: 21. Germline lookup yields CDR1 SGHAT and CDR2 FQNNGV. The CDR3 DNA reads TGTGCCAGCAGAAACCCCTGGGACAGTGCCCCGAGAAGGACTGAAGCTTTCTTT. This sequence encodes CASRNPWDSAPRRTEAFF.

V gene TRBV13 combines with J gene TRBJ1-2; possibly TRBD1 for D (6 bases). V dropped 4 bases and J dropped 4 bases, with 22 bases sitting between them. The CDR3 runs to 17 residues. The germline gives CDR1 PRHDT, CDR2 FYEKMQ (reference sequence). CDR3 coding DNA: TGTGCCAGCAGCTCTCGGGAGGGGGACATCGCTACCTATGGCTACACCTTC. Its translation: CASSSREGDIATYGYTF. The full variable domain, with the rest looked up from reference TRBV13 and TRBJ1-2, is AAGVIQSPRHLIKEKRETATLKCYPIPRHDTVYWYQQGPGQDPQFLISFYEKMQSDKGSIPDRFSAQQFSDYHSELNMSSLELGDSALYFCASSSREGDIATYGYTFGSGTRLTVV.

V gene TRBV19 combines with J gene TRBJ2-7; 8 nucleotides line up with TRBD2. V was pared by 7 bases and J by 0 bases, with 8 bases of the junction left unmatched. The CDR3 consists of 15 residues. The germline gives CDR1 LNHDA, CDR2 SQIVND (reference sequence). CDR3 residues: CASTPAGASSYEQYF. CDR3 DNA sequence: TGTGCCAGTACTCCAGCGGGGGCGAGCTCCTACGAGCAGTACTTC.

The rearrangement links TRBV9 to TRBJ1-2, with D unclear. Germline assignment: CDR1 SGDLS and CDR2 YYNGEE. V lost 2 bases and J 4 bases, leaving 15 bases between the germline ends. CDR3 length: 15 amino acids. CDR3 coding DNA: TGTGCCAGCAGCGTGGGAGTGGGCGGATCCTATGGCTACACCTTC. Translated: CASSVGVGGSYGYTF.

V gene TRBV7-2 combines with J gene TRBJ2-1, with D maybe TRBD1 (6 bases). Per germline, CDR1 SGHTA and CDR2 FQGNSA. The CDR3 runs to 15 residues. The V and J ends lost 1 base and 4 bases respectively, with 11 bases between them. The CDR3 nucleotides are TGTGCCAGCAGCTTAGACGGGACACCATACAATGAGCAGTTCTTC. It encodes CASSLDGTPYNEQFF.

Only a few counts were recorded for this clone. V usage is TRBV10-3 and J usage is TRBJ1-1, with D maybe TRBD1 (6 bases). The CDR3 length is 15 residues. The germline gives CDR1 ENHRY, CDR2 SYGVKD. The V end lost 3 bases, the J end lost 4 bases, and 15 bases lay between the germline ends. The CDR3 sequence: CAISDPQQGGTEAFF. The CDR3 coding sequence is TGTGCCATCAGTGACCCTCAACAGGGTGGCACTGAAGCTTTCTTT.

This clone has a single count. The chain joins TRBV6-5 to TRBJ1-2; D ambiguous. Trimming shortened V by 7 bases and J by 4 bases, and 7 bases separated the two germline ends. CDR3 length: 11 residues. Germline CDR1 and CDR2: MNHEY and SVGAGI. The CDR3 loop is CASTGGYGYTF. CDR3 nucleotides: TGTGCCAGCACCGGTGGCTATGGCTACACCTTC.

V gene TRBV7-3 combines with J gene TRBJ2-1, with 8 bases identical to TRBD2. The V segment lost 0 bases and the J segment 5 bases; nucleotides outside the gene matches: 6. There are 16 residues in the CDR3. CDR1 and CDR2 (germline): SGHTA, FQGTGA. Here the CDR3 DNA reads TGTGCCAGCAGCTTAACCGCGACTAGCGAGCACAATGAGCAGTTCTTC. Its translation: CASSLTATSEHNEQFF.

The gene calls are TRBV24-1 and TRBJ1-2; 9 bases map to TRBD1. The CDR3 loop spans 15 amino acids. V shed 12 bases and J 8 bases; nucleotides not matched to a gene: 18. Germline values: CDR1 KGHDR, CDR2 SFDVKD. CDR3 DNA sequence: TGTGCCCAGATCGGGGAGACTAAACAGGGGGCCGGCTACACCTTC. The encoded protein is CAQIGETKQGAGYTF.

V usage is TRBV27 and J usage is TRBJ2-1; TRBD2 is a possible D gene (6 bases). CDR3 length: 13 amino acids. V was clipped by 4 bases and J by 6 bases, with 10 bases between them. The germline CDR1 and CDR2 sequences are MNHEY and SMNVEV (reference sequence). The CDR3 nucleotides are TGTGCCAGCAGTTCCGCGGGGCCCAATGAGCAGTTCTTC. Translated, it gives CASSSAGPNEQFF.

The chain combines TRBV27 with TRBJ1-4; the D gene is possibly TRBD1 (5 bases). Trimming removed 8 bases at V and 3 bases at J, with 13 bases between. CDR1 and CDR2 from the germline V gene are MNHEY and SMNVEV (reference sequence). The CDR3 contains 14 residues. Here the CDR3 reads CASAPGIANEKLFF. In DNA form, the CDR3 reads TGTGCCAGCGCCCCAGGGATAGCTAATGAAAAACTGTTTTTT.

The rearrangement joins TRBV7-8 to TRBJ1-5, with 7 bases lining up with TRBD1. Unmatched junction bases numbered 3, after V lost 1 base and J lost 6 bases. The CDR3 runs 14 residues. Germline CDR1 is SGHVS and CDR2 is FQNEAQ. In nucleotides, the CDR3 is TGTGCCAGCAGCTTAGGAACAGGGGTTCAGCCCCAGCATTTT. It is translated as CASSLGTGVQPQHF.

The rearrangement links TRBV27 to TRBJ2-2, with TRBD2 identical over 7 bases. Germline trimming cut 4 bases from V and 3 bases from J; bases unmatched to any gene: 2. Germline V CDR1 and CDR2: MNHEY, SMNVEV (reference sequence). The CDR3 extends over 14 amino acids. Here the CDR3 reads CASSYRGDTGELFF. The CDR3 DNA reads TGTGCCAGCAGTTACCGGGGGGACACCGGGGAGCTGTTTTTT.

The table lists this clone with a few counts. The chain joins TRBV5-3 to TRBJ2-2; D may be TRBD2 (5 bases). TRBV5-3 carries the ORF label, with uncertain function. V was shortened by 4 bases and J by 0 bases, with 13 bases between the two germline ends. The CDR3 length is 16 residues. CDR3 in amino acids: CARSTTRKPNTGELFF. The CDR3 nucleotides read TGTGCCAGAAGCACCACTAGGAAACCGAACACCGGGGAGCTGTTTTTT.

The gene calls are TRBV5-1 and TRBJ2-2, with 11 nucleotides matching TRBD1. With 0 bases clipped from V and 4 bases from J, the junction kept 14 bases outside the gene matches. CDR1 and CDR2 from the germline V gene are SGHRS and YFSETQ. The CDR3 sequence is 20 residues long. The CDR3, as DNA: TGCGCCAGCAGCTTGGCCACAGGACAGGGGGCAAGTAGGTCCACCGGGGAGCTGTTTTTT. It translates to CASSLATGQGASRSTGELFF.

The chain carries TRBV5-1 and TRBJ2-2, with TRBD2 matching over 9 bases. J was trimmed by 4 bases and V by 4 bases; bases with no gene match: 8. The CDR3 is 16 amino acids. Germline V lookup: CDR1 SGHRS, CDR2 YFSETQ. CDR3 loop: CASSPLAGVGTGELFF. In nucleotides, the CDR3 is TGCGCCAGCAGCCCCTTAGCGGGGGTGGGCACCGGGGAGCTGTTTTTT.

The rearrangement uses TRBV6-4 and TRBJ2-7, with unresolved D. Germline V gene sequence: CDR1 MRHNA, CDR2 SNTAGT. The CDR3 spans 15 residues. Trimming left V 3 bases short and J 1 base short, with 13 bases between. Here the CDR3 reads CASSETAGGSYEQYF. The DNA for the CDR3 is TGTGCCAGCAGTGAAACAGCCGGTGGGTCCTACGAGCAGTACTTC.

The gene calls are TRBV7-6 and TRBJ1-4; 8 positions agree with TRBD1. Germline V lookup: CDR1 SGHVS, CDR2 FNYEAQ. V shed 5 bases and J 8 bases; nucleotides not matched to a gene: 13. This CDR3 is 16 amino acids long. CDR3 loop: CASSRILDRVGEKLFF. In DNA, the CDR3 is TGTGCCAGCAGCCGTATTTTGGACAGGGTGGGGGAAAAACTGTTTTTT.

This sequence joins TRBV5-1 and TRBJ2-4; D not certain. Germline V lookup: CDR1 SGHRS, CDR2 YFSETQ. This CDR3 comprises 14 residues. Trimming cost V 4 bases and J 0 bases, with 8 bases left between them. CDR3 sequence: CASSNNQAKNIQYF. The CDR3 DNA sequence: TGCGCCAGCAGCAACAACCAAGCCAAAAACATTCAGTACTTC. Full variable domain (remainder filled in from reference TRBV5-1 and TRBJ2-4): KAGVTQTPRYLIKTRGQQVTLSCSPISGHRSVSWYQQTPGQGLQFLFEYFSETQRNKGNFPGRFSGRQFSNSRSEMNVSTLELGDSALYLCASSNNQAKNIQYFGAGTRLSVL.

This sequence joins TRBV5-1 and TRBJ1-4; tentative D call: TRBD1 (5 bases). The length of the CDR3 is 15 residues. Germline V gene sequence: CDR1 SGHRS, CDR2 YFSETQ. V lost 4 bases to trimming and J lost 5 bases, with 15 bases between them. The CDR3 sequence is CASSPLMGPNEKLFF. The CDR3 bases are TGCGCCAGCAGCCCGTTAATGGGGCCGAATGAAAAACTGTTTTTT.

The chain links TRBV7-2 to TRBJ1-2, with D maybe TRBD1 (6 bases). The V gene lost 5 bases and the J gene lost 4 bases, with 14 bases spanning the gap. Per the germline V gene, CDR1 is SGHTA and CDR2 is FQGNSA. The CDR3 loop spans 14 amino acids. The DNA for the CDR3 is TGTGCCAGCAGCACGGACAGAATAAGCTATGGCTACACCTTC. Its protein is CASSTDRISYGYTF.

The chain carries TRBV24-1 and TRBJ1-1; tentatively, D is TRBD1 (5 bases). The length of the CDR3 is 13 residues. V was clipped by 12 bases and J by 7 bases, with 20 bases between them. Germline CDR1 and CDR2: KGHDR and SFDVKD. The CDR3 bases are TGTGCCGCCGGCGGCGGGGGACGGGATGAAGCTTTCTTT. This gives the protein CAAGGGGRDEAFF.

The DNA for the CDR3 is TGCGCCAGCAGCCTTCCACTAGCGGGGGGGCCGGTCGTCAATGAGCAGTTCTTC. This translates into CASSLPLAGGPVVNEQFF. The chain links TRBV4-1 to TRBJ2-1; 13 positions match TRBD2. This CDR3 is built from 18 residues. CDR1 MGHRA and CDR2 YSYEKL come from the germline V gene. After removal of 4 bases from V and 6 bases from J, the junction contained 12 bases not matched to a gene.

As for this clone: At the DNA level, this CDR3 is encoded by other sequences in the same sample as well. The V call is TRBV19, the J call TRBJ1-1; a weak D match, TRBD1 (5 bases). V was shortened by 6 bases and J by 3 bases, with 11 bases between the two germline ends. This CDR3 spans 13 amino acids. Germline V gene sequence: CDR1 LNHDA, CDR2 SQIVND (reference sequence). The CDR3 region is CASRAGGYTEAFF. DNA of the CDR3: TGTGCCAGTAGGGCGGGGGGGTACACTGAAGCTTTCTTT.